The 6 T cell receptor beta chains below all came from one sample that was sequenced in a study of OX40 agonist ivuxolimab in advanced cancers. Data came from immunoSEQ multiplex PCR; TCRdb stores just in-frame clones and leaves some out. The sample shows about 63,000 clones, around 90% of them seen only once. The sequences come from CD4+ or CD8+ T cells sorted from blood, collected in a trial of the OX40 agonist ivuxolimab. These receptors were collected from an adult with an advanced solid tumor such as melanoma, head and neck, liver or kidney cancer.

This chain uses TRBV6-5 with TRBJ2-4; 10 bases are shared with TRBD1. Germline-derived CDR1 and CDR2 are MNHEY and SVGAGI. This CDR3 comprises 14 residues. V was clipped by 5 bases and J by 8 bases; unmatched bases: 6. CDR3 protein: CASSKTGGADIQYF. The CDR3 DNA reads as TGTGCCAGCAGTAAGACAGGGGGCGCGGACATTCAGTACTTC.

The V call is TRBV5-4, the J call TRBJ1-2; D possibly corresponds to TRBD1 (6 bases). This CDR3 has 12 amino acids. V dropped 5 bases and J dropped 3 bases, with 8 bases sitting between them. Germline values: CDR1 SGHNT, CDR2 YYREEE (reference sequence). The CDR3 nucleotides are TGTGCCAGCAGGCGACAGGACTATGGCTACACCTTC. As protein: CASRRQDYGYTF. Full variable domain (rest looked up from reference TRBV5-4 and TRBJ1-2): ETGVTQSPTHLIKTRGQQVTLRCSSQSGHNTVSWYQQALGQGPQFIFQYYREEENGRGNFPPRFSGLQFPNYSSELNVNALELDDSALYLCASRRQDYGYTFGSGTRLTVV.

The V and J genes are TRBV5-4 and TRBJ2-2; 11 positions match TRBD2. CDR3 length: 14 amino acids. Germline-derived CDR1 and CDR2 are SGHNT and YYREEE (reference sequence). With V trimmed by 4 bases and J by 11 bases, 7 bases remained unmatched. CDR3 in amino acids: CASSPRLAGNELFF. CDR3 nucleotide sequence: TGTGCCAGCAGCCCCCGACTAGCGGGGAATGAGCTGTTTTTT.

This clone was counted between two and nine times. The chain has TRBV11-2 and TRBJ1-3; no definite D call. The CDR3 has 14 amino acids. Per germline, CDR1 SGHAT and CDR2 FQNNGV. V dropped 5 bases and J dropped 1 base, with 9 bases sitting between them. The CDR3 sequence: CASSPETSGNTIYF. CDR3 nucleotide sequence: TGTGCCAGCAGCCCCGAGACTTCTGGAAACACCATATATTTT.

This chain joins TRBV28 and TRBJ2-7; no firm D call. The CDR3 sequence is 12 residues long. Looked up from germline, CDR1 is MDHEN and CDR2 is SYDVKM. Trimming removed 1 base at V and 13 bases at J, with 14 bases between. CDR3 bases: TGTGCCAGCAGTTTATCTCCGGCTTCTCTCTACTTC. Translated: CASSLSPASLYF.

This chain joins TRBV11-3 and TRBJ1-2; 9 nucleotides agree with TRBD1. This CDR3 has 13 amino acids. J lost 5 bases, V lost 5 bases, and 3 bases had no gene match. Germline loops: CDR1 SGHNT, CDR2 YENEEA. CDR3 DNA: TGTGCCAGCAGCGGGGACAGGGATTATGGCTACACCTTC. Encoded protein: CASSGDRDYGYTF.